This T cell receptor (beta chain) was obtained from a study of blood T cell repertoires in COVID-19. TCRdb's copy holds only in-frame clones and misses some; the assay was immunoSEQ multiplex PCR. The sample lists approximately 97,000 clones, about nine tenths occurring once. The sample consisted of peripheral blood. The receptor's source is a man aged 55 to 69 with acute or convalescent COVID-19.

The CDR3, as DNA: TGTGCCAGCAGCCCCTGGGACTACTCTGGAAACACCATATATTTT. Protein: CASSPWDYSGNTIYF. The chain has TRBV7-9 and TRBJ1-3; tentative D call: TRBD1 (5 bases). Trimming removed 5 bases at V and 0 bases at J, with 11 bases between. There are 15 residues in the CDR3. The germline V gene has CDR1 SEHNR and CDR2 FQNEAQ (reference sequence).